Following are 10 T cell receptor beta chains from one sample sequenced in a study of identical twins. Each CDR3 protein is one row after TCRdb ran MiXCR on the 5' RACE reads. Of 200,000 to 250,000 distinct CDR3 sequences listed, about 11% are singletons. What was sequenced was memory T cells sorted from blood. All receptors come from a man in his fifties or sixties in good health.

This clonotype is medium-sized. The V gene is TRBV7-8, the J gene TRBJ2-3; 8 bases map to TRBD2. CDR1 is SGHVS, CDR2 FQNEAQ, per germline. The CDR3 is made up of 15 amino acids. J was trimmed by 4 bases and V by 2 bases; bases with no gene match: 5. CDR3 region: CASSLTGGLADTQYF. The CDR3 DNA reads as TGTGCCAGCAGCTTAACGGGGGGGCTCGCAGATACGCAGTATTTT.

Many counts were recorded for this clonotype. V usage is TRBV3-1 and J usage is TRBJ2-1; D is unresolved. Trimming cost V 4 bases and J 6 bases, with 10 bases left between them. This CDR3 comprises 13 residues. In germline, CDR1 is LGHDT, CDR2 YNNKEL (reference sequence). The CDR3 loop is CASSPRMGNEQFF. The CDR3 DNA follows: TGTGCCAGCAGCCCCCGCATGGGCAATGAGCAGTTCTTC.

This clonotype was seen at least ten times. The rearrangement links TRBV6-2 or TRBV6-3 to TRBJ2-1; D unresolved. The CDR3 is 13 amino acids. The V gene's germline CDR1 is MNHEY and CDR2 SVGEGT. V was cut by 2 bases and J by 6 bases, with 8 bases left in between. In DNA form, the CDR3 reads TGTGCCAGCAGTTACACGGTATCCAATGAGCAGTTCTTC. Translation gives CASSYTVSNEQFF.

The sample holds a few counts of this clonotype. The chain links TRBV11-2 to TRBJ2-2, with 7 bases identical to TRBD1. J lost 0 bases, V lost 2 bases, and 6 bases had no gene match. CDR3 size: 17 residues. Germline CDR1 is SGHAT and CDR2 is FQNNGV. The CDR3 sequence: CASSLLWGQPNTGELFF. The CDR3 DNA reads as TGTGCCAGCAGCTTATTGTGGGGACAGCCGAACACCGGGGAGCTGTTTTTT.

This chain joins TRBV15 and TRBJ2-7; 7 bases are a match to TRBD1. The CDR3 is made up of 13 amino acids. CDR1 is LNHNV, CDR2 YYDKDF, per germline (reference sequence). Trimming cost V 3 bases and J 3 bases; bases outside gene matches: 2. CDR3 sequence: CATSRDRNYEQYF. CDR3 in DNA: TGTGCCACCAGCAGGGACAGGAACTACGAGCAGTACTTC.

V gene TRBV5-1 combines with J gene TRBJ1-3; 7 bases map to TRBD1. This CDR3 comprises 14 residues. Germline CDR1 reads SGHRS; CDR2 reads YFSETQ. Trimming took 4 bases from V and 8 from J; bases not matched to a gene: 9. CDR3 DNA: TGCGCCAGCAGCCAATCGGGGACAGTAGACACCATATATTTT. Protein sequence: CASSQSGTVDTIYF.

To note about this clonotype: The final CDR3 position lacks the conserved phenylalanine or tryptophan, pointing to a likely read error. The rearrangement joins TRBV25-1 to TRBJ1-4; D gene uncertain. This CDR3 comprises 14 residues. Between the trimmed V and J ends, which lost 11 bases and 2 bases, there was a span of 15 bases. Germline values: CDR1 MGHDK, CDR2 SYGVNS. CDR3 DNA sequence: TGTGCCGCGACAAACATTTATACTAATGAAAAACTGTTTTGT. Encoded protein: CAATNIYTNEKLFC.

This clonotype was picked up many times. The chain carries TRBV27 and TRBJ1-4; 9 bases map to TRBD1. Losses at the gene ends were 6 bases for V and 7 bases for J; bases not matched to a gene: 15. The CDR3 runs to 17 residues. Germline V CDR1 and CDR2: MNHEY, SMNVEV (reference sequence). This chain's CDR3 is CASRKTGGEGRGEKLFF. The CDR3 bases are TGTGCCAGCAGAAAAACAGGGGGCGAAGGACGGGGTGAAAAACTGTTTTTT.

V and J are TRBV7-6 and TRBJ2-7, with 9 positions matching TRBD2. CDR3 length: 14 residues. V gave up 5 bases and J gave up 7 bases; unmatched junction bases: 9. Germline loops: CDR1 SGHVS, CDR2 FNYEAQ. The CDR3 DNA follows: TGTGCCAGCAGCCAAGCGGGGGGAGGCGAGGAGCAGTACTTC. Amino acid sequence: CASSQAGGGEEQYF.

This clonotype was recorded many times. The chain employs TRBV28 and TRBJ1-4, with 7 bases identical to TRBD1. The CDR3 extends over 13 amino acids. V shed 10 bases, J shed 8 bases, and the junction held 10 bases outside the gene matches. CDR1 is MDHEN and CDR2 is SYDVKM in the germline V gene. CDR3 nucleotide sequence: TGTGCCACCACAACAGGGGCGTCCGAAAAACTGTTTTTT. Amino acids: CATTTGASEKLFF.